This paragraph reports one T cell receptor (beta chain). The data were taken from a study of blood T cell repertoires in COVID-19. Study-level information: There were acute and convalescent COVID-19 samples, and they came from the United States, Italy and Spain.

How the authors handled the data: The assay estimated nucleated cells by amplifying reference gene primers. The data were produced by immunoSEQ multiplex PCR, yet TCRdb's version contains in-frame clones alone and is incomplete. V and J calls and clone size are copied from that table; D and trimming were computed from the DNA. The sample includes about 190,000 clones, approximately 85% of them seen just once. The CDR3 has 15 residues. CDR1 is SGHDT, CDR2 YYEEEE, per germline. V was clipped by 0 bases and J by 4 bases; unmatched bases: 4. The sequence came from a woman aged 70 to 79 with active or convalescent COVID-19. Sequences were obtained from peripheral blood. V is TRBV5-6 and J is TRBJ2-5, with 9 nucleotides matching TRBD1. CDR3 bases: TGTGCCAGCAGCTTGGCCCCGGGACAGGGAGAGACCCAGTACTTC. Translating it yields CASSLAPGQGETQYF. Complete variable domain (other parts from reference TRBV5-6 and TRBJ2-5): DAGVTQSPTHLIKTRGQQVTLRCSPKSGHDTVSWYQQALGQGPQFIFQYYEEEERQRGNFPDRFSGHQFPNYSSELNVNALLLGDSALYLCASSLAPGQGETQYFGPGTRLLVL.